Sequencing of this T cell receptor (beta chain) was carried out in a study of long-term antiretroviral therapy in people with HIV. The run of the v3.0 immunoSEQ assay was at survey level. Libraries were prepared by immunoSEQ multiplex PCR; TCRdb keeps only in-frame clonotypes and omits some of them. The table shows about 15,000 clones, with 88% occurring only once. CDR3 size: 15 residues. Trimming cost V 5 bases and J 8 bases; bases outside gene matches: 9. Germline V gives CDR1 SGHVS, CDR2 FQNEAQ. This sequence was found in a man aged 50 or older with HIV. Here the sequenced sample was unsorted PBMCs, taken 6.9 years after starting antiretroviral therapy. The chain employs TRBV7-8 and TRBJ2-1, with TRBD2 matching over 10 bases. The chain's CDR3 is CASSPGLAGVHEQFF. The CDR3 DNA sequence: TGTGCCAGCAGCCCGGGTCTAGCGGGAGTCCATGAGCAGTTCTTC.